This TCR beta chain is from a study of cytomegalovirus exposure and HLA in healthy donors (TCRdb year 2017). In the study overall: An earlier analysis of around 600 of the donors reported 250 to 300 Gb of sequence data and 100 million to 140 million unique TCR beta sequences from roughly 180 million T cells. An early release covering roughly 640 HLA-typed donors comprised approximately 290 gigabases of sequencing data and around 86 million unique TCR sequences. Of the approximately 400 genotyped donors, roughly 80% fell in the genetic ancestry cluster associated with self-reported Caucasian donors. The study was designed to test whether signatures of past pathogen exposure could be identified by cataloging public T cell receptors. The study profiled the T cell repertoires of hundreds of subjects by immunosequencing and related them to cytomegalovirus serostatus. In addition to the first cohort of approximately 670 subjects, a separate validation cohort of under 150 different subjects was used. The study combined high-throughput TCR immunosequencing, statistical association of individual TCRs with disease status, and machine learning to predict cytomegalovirus infection status. A later analysis re-analyzed previously published TCR beta repertoires from 666 donors and added high-resolution HLA genotyping to study TCR occurrence patterns. Rather than using new phenotypic data, the later analysis identified candidate immune exposures from TCR beta sequences and from how often those sequences occurred across donors. An earlier analysis of 587 of the donors applied high-throughput TCR beta sequencing to assess whether each TCR beta V gene segment acted as functional or pseudogenic. Donor age, sex, ethnicity and CMV serostatus were compiled together with the repertoire data. Genome-wide SNP genotypes for about 65% of the roughly 670 donors were used in a later genetic analysis, which treated that subset as a discovery cohort. Every discovery cohort repertoire had been produced on one sequencing platform. Both class I and class II loci were covered by HLA typing, at four-digit resolution. The number of donors typed differed by locus, with about 629-630 for A, B, C, DRB1 and DQB1, roughly 550 for DQA1, 600 to 610 for DPA1, and over 400 for DPB1. About five DR-DQ haplotypes were handled as single units for association and clustering, since linkage in the cohort was strong. Across some 400 genotyped donors of the cohort, an average of approximately 240,000 unique TCR beta nucleotide sequences per donor were sequenced, and roughly 18% of those sequences were non-productive.

The cohort comprised some 730 healthy bone marrow donors. At the time of sampling, every cohort member was nominally healthy, though immune exposures that went unrecorded were likely present. The donor was CMV seronegative and was included in the group of a few hundred seronegative cohort members. Each donor provided a peripheral blood sample, and peripheral blood mononuclear cells were used for TCR beta sequencing. The Qiagen DNeasy Blood Extraction Kit was used to extract genomic DNA from the blood cell samples. Receptor amplification or capture employed the immunoSEQ multiplex PCR assay. For the multiplex PCR, a mixture combining 60 forward primers for TCR Vbeta segments and 13 reverse primers for TCR Jbeta segments was used. The CDR3 region of rearranged TCR beta genes was amplified from genomic DNA by a multiplex PCR assay. Amplified TCR beta libraries were sequenced as 87-base-pair reads on the Illumina HiSeq System. The paper's processing steps were these. In a later analysis, some 80 million unique TCR beta chains were counted across the roughly 670 repertoires, and approximately 9.9 million of these chains were shared by at least two donors. A nearest-neighbor algorithm error-corrected the raw reads and collapsed the reads into unique sequences, merging closely related sequences to remove PCR and sequencing errors. CDR3 sequences were aligned to IMGT reference sequences to assign V, D and J gene segments. Each retained sequence needed at least a six-nucleotide match to both a V gene segment and a J gene segment. A rearrangement counted as productive if the CDR3 had no stop codons and remained in frame with V and J, and every other rearrangement counted as non-productive. CDR3 was defined by IMGT convention, running from the second conserved V-encoded cysteine to the conserved J-encoded phenylalanine. Sequences without an unambiguous match to a single V gene segment were excluded from the earlier analysis of about 600 of the donors. In an earlier analysis of 500 to 750 of the donors, V segments were called functional above 56.7% productive rearrangements and were called segregating when the between-donor standard deviation exceeded 5%. A statistical classification framework was built to diagnose cytomegalovirus status from the catalog of TCR beta chain sequences. V and J gene assignment, in a later analysis, came from comparing TCR nucleotide sequences with IMGT/GENE-DB human TR gene sequences. Using the TCRdist pipeline, a later analysis assigned CDR3 sequences along with most-parsimonious VDJ recombination scenarios. In a later analysis, each TCR beta chain was defined by its CDR3 amino acid sequence together with its V-gene family, and reads without a unique V-gene family were excluded. In a later analysis, 450 to 600 highly shared, low-generation-probability nucleotide sequences were removed to address suspected cross-contamination and a sequencing artifact. In a later analysis, a clonal expansion index for each public chain was calculated from normalized within-repertoire ranks of inferred template counts. A later analysis computed generation probabilities with a VDJ recombination model fitted to out-of-frame rearrangements, and checked the results against IGoR. A later analysis scored TCR-TCR, TCR-HLA and TCR-CMV co-occurrence with hypergeometric tests, applying a repertoire-size bias correction to TCR pairs. In a later analysis, false discovery rates were estimated by permuting HLA or CMV assignments 20 times. In a later analysis, co-occurring TCRs were grouped with DBSCAN, and TCRdist sequence similarity was added when clustering was performed within HLA-allele-positive subsets. Repertoires with fewer than 30,000 or more than 120,000 public chains, plus five repertoires with anomalous nucleotide sharing, were excluded from co-occurrence clustering. TCRdb mirrors the immuneACCESS table, restricted to in-frame sequences. Some clones are absent from its copies; in checked studies, under half trace to an unresolved V gene, and the reason for the others is unknown. V and J calls and clone size are copied from that table; D and trimming were computed from the DNA. For this sample there are 230,000 or so clones; 85% to 95% appear just once. The ten largest clones represent 1.7% of the sample.

General conclusions and limits of the study: Compared with equally common non-associated chains, HLA-associated TCR beta chains in a later analysis were more clonally expanded and had lower generation probabilities. In a later analysis, several top co-occurrence clusters were reported to appear linked to parvovirus B19, influenza, CMV and Epstein-Barr virus. A further reported finding was that TCR beta sequences accurately predicted the HLA-A and HLA-B alleles for most subjects in the first cohort. In both the original and validation cohorts, the classifier was reported to diagnose cytomegalovirus status with high specificity and sensitivity. Because counts were too low, roughly 17 rarely observed V segments, including chromosome 9 orphons, were left out of the earlier analysis of 587 of the donors. In a later genetic analysis, fewer N-insertions in productive TCRs were reported among donors in an Asian-associated ancestry cluster than the approximately 710-donor mean. A later analysis associated 16,951 TCR beta sequences with specific HLA alleles at a false discovery rate of 0.05. Because some donors lacked HLA typing at each locus, the association tests relied only on the typed subset. Correlated functional status among segregating V segments might be attributable to linkage disequilibrium, but an unknown experimental factor could not be ruled out. Because the 87-base-pair reads could not distinguish some IMGT-functional V segments, including TRBV6-2 and TRBV6-3, those segments were excluded. Sequencing depth was assumed to be roughly uniform across donors in the presence/absence analyses, though that assumption may not hold. Assigning TCR associations to individual alleles was difficult when HLA alleles, especially DR and DQ, strongly co-occurred. While some public TCRs were present in many individuals, most TCR sequences turned up only very rarely across donors. According to the authors, the approach could potentially be generalized to other disease states and immunological phenotypes. A few of the identified cytomegalovirus-associated TCR beta chains were confirmed in vitro to be specific for cytomegalovirus antigens. The study gave a list of about 160 TCR beta chains associated with cytomegalovirus. CMV serostatus was the only immune exposure information available for the cohort. V-gene and J-gene trimming of TCR beta chains was associated with a missense DCLRE1C variant in a later genetic analysis, and the association was replicated in an independent cohort. A later analysis found that most CMV-associated TCR beta chains appeared HLA-restricted, with HLA associations seemingly driven largely by CMV exposure. In this cohort, only TCR beta chains were sequenced, and detectable features were limited by the absence of alpha or paired-chain data. In a later analysis, TCR association rates were found to vary across HLA loci, with the most associated TCRs seen for DRB1 alleles and the fewest for HLA-C alleles. An earlier analysis of approximately 500 of the donors showed that most TCR beta V segments appeared in productive rearrangements either about 87% or about 30% of the time, which broadly matched IMGT annotations. A group of highly shared sequence variants was considered likely to be a technical artifact of the sequencing pipeline.

Reading the germline V gene gives CDR1 SGDLS and CDR2 YYNGEE. The cysteine opens and the phenylalanine closes a CDR3 of 17 amino acids. Only the CDR3 DNA stays, 51 bases, in frame from base 1. Germline trimming amounts to 0 bases on V and 6 bases on J, with 10 as the count of junction bases outside the gene matches. In regard to this clone: No antigen is known for it. No much larger clonotype is one base removed from it; base qualities were not supplied.

The receptor comes from a girl aged 2 to 10 in good health and CMV-seronegative. This sequence uses TRBV9 and TRBJ2-3; the central 10 bases match TRBD2. Sequenced sample: PBMCs. The CDR3: CASSVDQAGGPLDTQYF. The DNA sequence reads TGTGCCAGCAGCGTAGATCAAGCGGGGGGGCCGTTGGATACGCAGTATTTT.